This T cell receptor beta chain was sequenced for a study of regulatory T cells in long-lasting Graves disease. Time point specified: newly diagnosed GD, antithyroid drugs for less than 3 months. RNA from PBMCs was the source of the TCR library. Construction of the TCR beta libraries employed iRepertoire HTBI primers in conjunction with Arm-PCR of CDR3 regions. MiXCR, applied by TCRdb to the multiplex PCR reads, yields one record per CDR3 protein. Of over 350,000 distinct CDR3 sequences listed, approximately 15% are singletons. Germline loops: CDR1 MDHEN, CDR2 SYDVKM. CDR3 size: 14 residues. J was trimmed by 6 bases and V by 6 bases; bases with no gene match: 8. At least ten counts were recorded for this clonotype. The same sample was also used in a study of T cells in Graves' hyperthyroidism and ophthalmopathy. That report adds: The hyperthyroidism was newly diagnosed and had lasted under 2 months; the patients were aged 18 to 65.

Specimen: peripheral blood mononuclear cells (PBMCs), collected at new diagnosis, from a patient treated with antithyroid drugs. V usage is TRBV28 and J usage is TRBJ2-7; 10 nucleotides line up with TRBD1. The clonotype originates from a woman in her fifties or sixties with Graves disease. In DNA form, the CDR3 reads TGTGCCAGCAGGGCCAGGACAGGGGGGGGCGAGCAGTACTTC. Its translation: CASRARTGGGEQYF.